This entry concerns a single T cell receptor (beta chain). Germline V gives CDR1 DFQATT, CDR2 SNEGSKA (reference sequence). CDR3 length equals 16 residues. With 0 bases clipped from V and 4 bases from J, the junction kept 5 bases outside the gene matches. The data derive from a study of CD8+CD57+ T cells in acquired aplastic anemia. For sequencing, patients were chosen who had shown expansion of CD8+CD57+ cells by flow cytometry. TCR beta VDJ and CDR3 profiling used genomic DNA as template. TCRdb re-derived calls from the reads in MiXCR, one entry per CDR3 protein. The data show some 140,000 distinct CDR3 sequences, with about 52% seen just once and about 12% held by the top ten.

This receptor was identified in a human donor with aplastic anemia. Sequencing was done on a sample of sorted CD4+, CD8+, or CD8+CD57+ T cells (not recorded which) from PBMCs. The V and J genes are TRBV20-1 and TRBJ2-5; 13 bases fit TRBD2. CDR3 protein: CSARDLTSGGGETQYF. CDR3 nucleotide sequence: TGCAGTGCTAGAGATCTAACTAGCGGGGGGGGAGAGACCCAGTACTTC.